This T cell receptor (beta chain) comes out of a study of control samples from healthy donors and cancer patients (TCRdb year 2020). Note on this clone: The antigen it recognizes is unknown. No per-base quality is available; no much larger clone lies one base away.

CDR1 and CDR2, per the germline V gene (reference sequence), are MNHEY and SMNVEV. A distance of 24 bases separates the germline ends of V and J, which lose 5 bases and 4 bases respectively. The CDR3 measures 18 amino acids from cysteine to phenylalanine. Solely the CDR3 DNA is kept, with 54 bases framed from the first base. The protocol used for the library was the immunoSEQ multiplex PCR assay. TCRdb carries this immuneACCESS record with in-frame sequences only. Its versions omit some clonotypes, under half of them owing to an unresolved V gene in the studies checked, with the rest unexplained. The table for this sample lists some 130,000 clones; 92% of them were counted only once. The ten largest clones capture about 1.9% of the sample.

Material: blood. The chain uses TRBV27 and TRBJ1-3; 5 matching bases give a weak D call of TRBD1. The source is a woman in her 50s in good health. The CDR3 reads as follows: CASSPSPPSGFLGNTIYF. The nucleotide sequence is TGTGCCAGCAGTCCTTCTCCCCCCTCAGGGTTTTTAGGAAACACCATATATTTT.